What follows are 24 T cell receptor beta chains derived from one specimen sequenced in a study of beta chain features in type 1 diabetes. All of the isolated RNA was reverse transcribed, so expressed TCRB transcripts were sequenced. The table came from immunoSEQ multiplex PCR; TCRdb's copy has only in-frame clones and leaves some out. The sample carries some 500,000 clones, approximately 10% recorded once. The sample consisted of naive CD4+ T cells from blood. The receptors stem from a woman aged 18-29 years in good health.

The DNA of the CDR3 is TGTGCTAGTGGTTTTCCGGAAATGAACACTGAAGCTTTCTTT. Protein product: CASGFPEMNTEAFF. This sequence joins TRBV12-5 and TRBJ1-1; D unclear. Germline CDR1 and CDR2: LGHNT and FRNRAP. The CDR3 runs 14 residues. Trimming shortened V by 3 bases and J by 0 bases, and 8 bases separated the two germline ends.

The J gene is TRBJ1-4, the V gene TRBV7-2, with a tentative D call TRBD1 (6 bases). Trimming pared 6 bases from V and 2 bases from J, leaving 10 bases between. Germline assignment: CDR1 SGHTA and CDR2 FQGNSA. The CDR3 runs 14 residues. The CDR3 protein is CASRLGGTNEKLFF. The DNA of the CDR3 is TGTGCCAGCAGGCTCGGGGGCACTAATGAAAAACTGTTTTTT.

This clone came up a few times. V gene TRBV7-9 combines with J gene TRBJ2-3, with D tentatively TRBD2 (6 bases). The V and J ends lost 8 bases and 4 bases respectively, with 10 bases between them. CDR3 length: 12 residues. Per the germline V gene, CDR1 is SEHNR and CDR2 is FQNEAQ (reference sequence). DNA of the CDR3: TGTGCCAGCCCCGGAGGGGCAGATACGCAGTATTTT. It specifies CASPGGADTQYF. Variable domain in full (rest from reference TRBV7-9 and TRBJ2-3): DTGVSQNPRHKITKRGQNVTFRCDPISEHNRLYWYRQTLGQGPEFLTYFQNEAQLEKSRLLSDRFSAERPKGSFSTLEIQRTEQGDSAMYLCASPGGADTQYFGPGTRLTVL.

This clone was observed a handful of times. The rearrangement joins TRBV27 to TRBJ2-1; 8 nucleotides align to TRBD1. V gave up 0 bases and J gave up 3 bases; unmatched junction bases: 4. Germline V gene sequence: CDR1 MNHEY, CDR2 SMNVEV (reference sequence). The CDR3 runs 16 residues. The CDR3 protein is CASSLSRGLLYNEQFF. The DNA for the CDR3 is TGTGCCAGCAGTTTATCCAGGGGGCTACTCTACAATGAGCAGTTCTTC.

This clone was counted a few times. The rearrangement joins TRBV7-2 to TRBJ2-1; D gene ambiguous. This CDR3 is 14 amino acids long. V was shortened by 1 base and J by 9 bases, with 13 bases between the two germline ends. Looked up from germline, CDR1 is SGHTA and CDR2 is FQGNSA. The CDR3 bases are TGTGCCAGCAGCTTAGTACAGAGCACGGGTGAGCAGTTCTTC. It is translated as CASSLVQSTGEQFF.

This clone was found a few times. The rearrangement joins TRBV9 to TRBJ2-7; D possibly corresponds to TRBD1 (6 bases). Germline lookup yields CDR1 SGDLS and CDR2 YYNGEE. This CDR3 has 14 amino acids. The V and J ends lost 0 bases and 7 bases respectively, with 14 bases between them. The CDR3 DNA follows: TGTGCCAGCAGCGTAGTGTCAGGGGAAGGAGAGCAGTACTTC. Its translation is CASSVVSGEGEQYF.

A few counts support this clone. The chain combines TRBV6-1 with TRBJ2-2, with 7 bases that match TRBD2. The trim removed 6 bases at V and 8 bases at J, leaving 0 bases unmatched. The CDR3 spans 11 residues. CDR1 MNHNS and CDR2 SASEGT come from the germline V gene. The CDR3 region has the DNA TGTGCCAGCAGACTAGCGGGGGAGCTGTTTTTT. Its translation: CASRLAGELFF.

This chain joins TRBV7-8 and TRBJ2-7; 11 bases align to TRBD2. Germline V gene lookup returns CDR1 SGHVS and CDR2 FQNEAQ. Germline trimming cut 5 bases from V and 2 bases from J; bases unmatched to any gene: 5. This CDR3 contains 15 residues. CDR3 region: CASSPTSGSTYEQYF. CDR3 nucleotide sequence: TGTGCCAGCAGCCCTACTAGCGGGAGCACCTACGAGCAGTACTTC.

The CDR3 protein is CASSYAPGGAGYEQYV. The DNA for the CDR3 is TGTGCCAGCAGTTATGCCCCAGGGGGCGCAGGCTACGAGCAGTACGTC. This chain joins TRBV6-9 and TRBJ2-7; TRBD1 agrees at 8 bases. V shed 2 bases and J 3 bases; nucleotides not matched to a gene: 9. The CDR3 covers 16 residues. The germline V gene encodes CDR1 MNHGY and CDR2 SVAAGI.

The V gene is TRBV13, the J gene TRBJ2-1; D remains ambiguous. Trimming stripped 4 bases from V and 5 bases from J, with 12 bases between. The CDR3 contains 14 residues. Germline lookup yields CDR1 PRHDT and CDR2 FYEKMQ (reference sequence). The CDR3 bases are TGTGCCAGCAGCTCATGGTGGCGGAACAATGAGCAGTTCTTC. It translates to CASSSWWRNNEQFF.

This clone has a handful of counts. The CDR3 loop reads CASSLAPTGYNEQFF. The CDR3 DNA follows: TGTGCCAGCAGCTTAGCCCCGACAGGGTACAATGAGCAGTTCTTC. The chain joins TRBV7-9 to TRBJ2-1; 7 bases map to TRBD1. Germline CDR1 reads SEHNR; CDR2 reads FQNEAQ (reference sequence). This CDR3 contains 15 residues. The trim removed 0 bases at V and 4 bases at J, leaving 3 bases unmatched.

The rearrangement uses TRBV6-6 and TRBJ2-5; a possible D gene is TRBD2 (6 bases). The V end was cut by 7 bases, the J end by 0 bases, with 12 bases between. This CDR3 spans 14 amino acids. The germline V gene encodes CDR1 MNHNY and CDR2 SVGAGI (reference sequence). The CDR3 DNA reads as TGTGCCAGCAATGGGGGGATTGACCAAGAGACCCAGTACTTC. Translation: CASNGGIDQETQYF.

The gene calls are TRBV7-3 and TRBJ2-4, with unresolved D. Trimming pared 4 bases from V and 12 bases from J, leaving 22 bases between. The CDR3 contains 15 residues. CDR1 is SGHTA, CDR2 FQGTGA, per germline. CDR3 coding DNA: TGTGCCAGCAGCTCCCAACCGACTTCCACATCGGATCAGTACTTC. This translates into CASSSQPTSTSDQYF.

The CDR3 spells CASSLLLMRDGNQPQHF. The DNA of the CDR3 is TGTGCCAGCAGCTTGCTGCTGATGAGGGATGGCAATCAGCCCCAGCATTTT. The chain links TRBV5-8 to TRBJ1-5; D not certain. The CDR3 sequence is 17 residues long. Germline V CDR1 and CDR2: SGHTS, YDEGEE. Trimming pared 1 base from V and 2 bases from J, leaving 16 bases between.

This clone has only a few counts. The rearrangement links TRBV18 to TRBJ1-5; D possibly corresponds to TRBD1 (5 bases). There are 15 residues in the CDR3. CDR1 KGHSH and CDR2 LQKENI come from the germline V gene. V was pared by 6 bases and J by 0 bases, with 12 bases between. The CDR3 loop is CASSPGHHSNQPQHF. The CDR3 DNA follows: TGTGCCAGCTCCCCTGGACATCATAGCAATCAGCCCCAGCATTTT.

The genes are TRBV7-2 and TRBJ2-1; D is unresolved. The CDR3 sequence is 13 residues long. From germline, CDR1 is SGHTA and CDR2 FQGNSA. Trimming removed 0 bases from V and 6 bases from J, with 6 bases in between. In DNA, the CDR3 is TGTGCCAGCAGCTTAGCGGAACTCAATGAGCAGTTCTTC. Translated: CASSLAELNEQFF.

The rearrangement links TRBV29-1 to TRBJ2-3; the match to TRBD2 covers 12 bases. The CDR3 loop spans 17 amino acids. Germline V gene sequence: CDR1 SQVTM, CDR2 ANQGSEA. V gave up 5 bases and J gave up 1 base; unmatched junction bases: 10. CDR3: CSVTLAGGPRGTDTQYF. CDR3 in DNA: TGCAGCGTTACTCTAGCGGGGGGGCCTCGTGGCACAGATACGCAGTATTTT.

The rearrangement joins TRBV13 to TRBJ2-2, with D unresolved. Germline V gene sequence: CDR1 PRHDT, CDR2 FYEKMQ (reference sequence). The CDR3 covers 12 residues. The V gene lost 1 base and the J gene lost 8 bases, with 5 bases spanning the gap. The CDR3 nucleotides read TGTGCCAGCAGCTTAGTTTATGGGGAGCTGTTTTTT. Protein sequence: CASSLVYGELFF.

There are a few counts of this clone. The rearrangement joins TRBV5-1 to TRBJ2-2; D is possibly TRBD1 (6 bases). The germline CDR1 and CDR2 sequences are SGHRS and YFSETQ. The CDR3 length is 14 residues. V lost 3 bases and J lost 5, with 11 bases in between. The CDR3 DNA reads as TGCGCCAGCAGCTCCACACAGGGAACCGGGGAGCTGTTTTTT. Encoded protein: CASSSTQGTGELFF.

In the case of this clone: A read error may produce the germline difference seen at one junction end. The rearrangement joins TRBV9 to TRBJ2-6; D possibly corresponds to TRBD1 (6 bases). The CDR3 covers 17 residues. Germline CDR1 is SGDLS and CDR2 is YYNGEE. CDR3 residues: CASSTRTVSSGANVLTF. The CDR3 DNA reads as TGTGCTAGCAGCACACGGACAGTCAGCTCTGGGGCCAACGTCCTGACTTTC.

Comment on this clone: The sample contains more than one DNA sequence encoding this CDR3. CDR3 loop: CASSRDRGYNEQFF. The CDR3 nucleotides are TGTGCCAGTAGCCGAGACAGGGGCTACAATGAGCAGTTCTTC. The J gene is TRBJ2-1, the V gene TRBV19, with 8 bases aligning to TRBD1. The V and J ends lost 6 bases and 3 bases, in that order; junction bases with no gene match: 4. The CDR3 extends over 14 amino acids. Per germline, CDR1 LNHDA and CDR2 SQIVND (reference sequence).

This clone was seen only a few times. CDR3 nucleotide sequence: TGTGCCAGCAGCCAGGGTCTGGAGACCCAGTACTTC. Protein sequence: CASSQGLETQYF. The chain employs TRBV28 and TRBJ2-5; the D gene is possibly TRBD1 (5 bases). The CDR3 sequence is 12 residues long. V lost 6 bases to trimming and J lost 5 bases, with 10 bases between them. Germline V gene data show CDR1 as MDHEN and CDR2 as SYDVKM.

This clone was recorded a few times. The J gene is TRBJ2-7, the V gene TRBV7-2, with D possibly matching TRBD1 (5 bases). Trimming pared 5 bases from V and 2 bases from J, leaving 13 bases between. CDR3 size: 14 residues. CDR1 is SGHTA, CDR2 FQGNSA, per germline. In DNA, the CDR3 is TGTGCCAGCAGCACCATGACAGCCACCTACGAGCAGTACTTC. It yields the protein CASSTMTATYEQYF. Drawing the rest from reference TRBV7-2 and TRBJ2-7, the complete variable domain is GAGVSQSPSNKVTEKGKDVELRCDPISGHTALYWYRQSLGQGLEFLIYFQGNSAPDKSGLPSDRFSAERTGGSVSTLTIQRTQQEDSAVYLCASSTMTATYEQYFGPGTRLTVT.

The chain employs TRBV6-5 and TRBJ2-7; D uncertain. Germline V gives CDR1 MNHEY, CDR2 SVGAGI. V lost 6 bases, J lost 2 bases, and 11 bases lay in between. The CDR3 spans 13 residues. As DNA, the CDR3 is TGTGCCAGCAGACACCTATCCACCTACGAGCAGTACTTC. As protein: CASRHLSTYEQYF.